This T cell receptor (beta chain) was sequenced in a study of shared clonotypes between healthy human individuals. From germline, CDR1 is MGHRA and CDR2 YSYEKL. The CDR3 totals 16 residues. J was trimmed by 4 bases and V by 4 bases; bases with no gene match: 3. Profiled with immunoSEQ multiplex PCR; TCRdb holds only in-frame clones, not every one. Here the sample spans 1.6 million or so clones, around 97% being singletons. Turning to this clone: Antigen specificity is unknown.

Study results and limitations: Large depth notwithstanding, sorted-subset sequencing proved incomplete by rarefaction. Four donors shared about 5% of their naive CD4 clonotypes. Generation probability values for non-shared clonotypes were lower than those for clonotypes shared by all four donors.

Sequenced input: naive CD4+ T cells sorted from blood. Subset denoted: CD45RA+ positively selected. The V call is TRBV4-1, the J call TRBJ2-2; TRBD2 matches at 13 bases. This sequence originates from a man in his thirties or forties in good health. In DNA form, the CDR3 reads TGCGCCAGCAGCCTGCGACTAGCGGGAGGCACCGGGGAGCTGTTTTTT. This gives the protein CASSLRLAGGTGELFF.